One and the same sample provided the 24 T cell receptor beta chains below, sequenced in a study of Graves' ophthalmopathy and Graves' hyperthyroidism. Researchers took RNA transcripts and amplified TCR beta CDR3 regions from them. HTBI primers were employed in first-round RT-PCR, then a second-round multiplex PCR followed. MiXCR was run by TCRdb on the multiplex PCR reads, yielding one entry per CDR3 protein. The data hold about 590,000 distinct CDR3 sequences, with 35% to 45% observed a single time. The sequenced sample was peripheral blood or thyroid tissue (not recorded which). Receptors originate from an adult man with Graves' hyperthyroidism.

Concerning this clonotype: A read error may account for a junction end that differs from germline. CDR3 in DNA: TGCGCCAGCTGCCAAGAAATTCCAGGGGTGACTGAAGCTTTCTTT. Residues: CASCQEIPGVTEAFF. The chain employs TRBV7-7 and TRBJ1-1; possible D gene TRBD1, 6 bases. The CDR3 length is 15 residues. CDR1 and CDR2 (germline): SSHAT, FNYEAQ (reference sequence).

Many counts were recorded for this clonotype. The genes are TRBV2 and TRBJ1-2; D perhaps matches TRBD1 (5 bases). Per germline, CDR1 SNHLY and CDR2 FYNNEI. The CDR3 is 14 residues long. V was clipped by 3 bases and J by 6 bases, with 14 bases between them. This CDR3 is CASSEGGNLNGYTF. CDR3 nucleotide sequence: TGTGCCAGCAGTGAGGGGGGGAATCTTAATGGCTACACCTTC.

The V gene is TRBV5-6, the J gene TRBJ2-1; TRBD2 might be the D (6 bases). Germline V gene lookup returns CDR1 SGHDT and CDR2 YYEEEE. The CDR3 sequence is 15 residues long. V was clipped by 2 bases and J by 0 bases, with 9 bases between them. The DNA of the CDR3 is TGTGCCAGCAGCTTTAGCGGAAGCTCCTACAATGAGCAGTTCTTC. Encoded protein: CASSFSGSSYNEQFF.

In this sample, this clonotype turned up many times. The V and J genes are TRBV29-1 and TRBJ2-7; no definite D call. V was clipped by 1 base and J by 0 bases, with 4 bases between them. The CDR3 has 12 residues. CDR1 and CDR2 from the germline V gene are SQVTM and ANQGSEA. CDR3 nucleotide sequence: TGCAGCGTTGAAGGGGACTCCTACGAGCAGTACTTC. It yields the protein CSVEGDSYEQYF.

This clonotype was counted many times. The J gene is TRBJ2-7, the V gene TRBV29-1, with 8 bases that match TRBD2. CDR3 length: 15 residues. The ends lost 6 bases at V and 3 bases at J; junction bases unmatched: 13. In germline, CDR1 is SQVTM, CDR2 ANQGSEA. Here the CDR3 reads CSVTGTGTRGYEQYF. The CDR3 nucleotides are TGCAGCGTCACCGGGACCGGGACTAGGGGCTACGAGCAGTACTTC.

This clonotype was picked up many times. This chain joins TRBV20-1 and TRBJ1-5; TRBD1 is a possible D gene (6 bases). CDR3 length: 20 residues. Trimming removed 0 bases at V and 0 bases at J, with 24 bases between. CDR1 is DFQATT and CDR2 is SNEGSKA in the germline V gene (reference sequence). The CDR3 region is CSARDLRSDSYPYSNQPQHF. CDR3 nucleotide sequence: TGCAGTGCTAGAGACCTTCGCTCGGACAGCTACCCTTATAGCAATCAGCCCCAGCATTTT.

The V gene is TRBV5-1, the J gene TRBJ1-4; 8 bases are shared with TRBD1. Trimming at V came to 1 base and at J to 8 bases, leaving 4 bases not matched to a gene. The germline gives CDR1 SGHRS, CDR2 YFSETQ. There are 14 residues in the CDR3. The CDR3 coding sequence is TGCGCCAGCAGCTTGACAGGGGGGAAAGAAAAACTGTTTTTT. Translated: CASSLTGGKEKLFF. Filled out from reference TRBV5-1 and TRBJ1-4, the complete variable domain reads KAGVTQTPRYLIKTRGQQVTLSCSPISGHRSVSWYQQTPGQGLQFLFEYFSETQRNKGNFPGRFSGRQFSNSRSEMNVSTLELGDSALYLCASSLTGGKEKLFFGSGTQLSVL.

The chain uses TRBV6-1 and TRBJ1-2; D is possibly TRBD1 (5 bases). This CDR3 spans 16 amino acids. V lost 0 bases and J 8 bases, leaving 19 bases between the germline ends. Germline V gene lookup returns CDR1 MNHNS and CDR2 SASEGT. As DNA, the CDR3 is TGTGCCAGCAGTGAAGCGACACCTGGGGCGAGTAAGGGCTACACCTTC. Encoded protein: CASSEATPGASKGYTF.

This clonotype occurred many times. The V gene is TRBV7-9, the J gene TRBJ2-7; D is perhaps TRBD1 (6 bases). Trimming removed 5 bases at V and 5 bases at J, with 19 bases between. In germline, CDR1 is SEHNR, CDR2 FQNEAQ (reference sequence). The CDR3 has 15 amino acids. CDR3: CASSPPNRAVHEQYF. DNA for the CDR3: TGTGCCAGCAGCCCCCCAAACAGGGCGGTCCACGAGCAGTACTTC.

This clonotype has a count of ten or more. CDR3: CASSTLQGAGSNQPQHF. The CDR3 region has the DNA TGTGCCAGTAGTACCCTACAGGGGGCGGGCAGCAATCAGCCCCAGCATTTT. The genes are TRBV19 and TRBJ1-5, with 9 bases matching TRBD1. There are 17 residues in the CDR3. The V gene's germline CDR1 is LNHDA and CDR2 SQIVND (reference sequence). After removal of 4 bases from V and 1 base from J, the junction contained 8 bases not matched to a gene.

The chain combines TRBV20-1 with TRBJ1-1; no reliable D call. Germline V CDR1 and CDR2: DFQATT, SNEGSKA (reference sequence). The CDR3 spans 15 residues. Trimming pared 7 bases from V and 7 bases from J, leaving 25 bases between. The CDR3 here is CSVRNFESGSDEAFF. The CDR3 region has the DNA TGCAGTGTCAGAAATTTTGAATCCGGGAGTGATGAAGCTTTCTTT.

Regarding this clonotype: It may be a read error: a sequence one base away is much more abundant. The chain joins TRBV7-9 to TRBJ2-7; D is uncertain. Per the germline V gene, CDR1 is SEHNR and CDR2 is FQNEAQ (reference sequence). V was cut by 8 bases and J by 5 bases, with 16 bases left in between. There are 13 residues in the CDR3. This chain's CDR3 is CASGGWVSNEQYF. Here the CDR3 DNA reads TGTGCCAGCGGTGGGTGGGTTTCCAACGAGCAGTACTTC.

This clonotype was recorded at least ten times. This sequence joins TRBV7-6 and TRBJ2-7; D remains unclear. The CDR3 runs 11 residues. V lost 4 bases, J lost 9 bases, and 10 bases lay in between. Germline V gene sequence: CDR1 SGHVS, CDR2 FNYEAQ. The CDR3 here is CASSSSNVQYF. In nucleotides, the CDR3 is TGTGCCAGCAGCTCCTCGAATGTGCAGTACTTC. The whole variable domain, remainder taken from reference TRBV7-6 and TRBJ2-7, is GAGVSQSPRYKVTKRGQDVALRCDPISGHVSLYWYRQALGQGPEFLTYFNYEAQQDKSGLPNDRFSAERPEGSISTLTIQRTEQRDSAMYRCASSSSNVQYFGPGTRLTVT.

The table lists this clonotype with a count of one. The chain couples TRBV5-1 to TRBJ2-3, with D uncertain. V lost 3 bases to trimming and J lost 2 bases, with 13 bases between them. The CDR3 sequence is 15 residues long. Germline V gene lookup returns CDR1 SGHRS and CDR2 YFSETQ. CDR3 nucleotide sequence: TGCGCCAGCAGCTACCGGACGGCTAACACAGATACGCAGTATTTT. The encoded protein is CASSYRTANTDTQYF. Supplemented by reference TRBV5-1 and TRBJ2-3, the full variable domain reads KAGVTQTPRYLIKTRGQQVTLSCSPISGHRSVSWYQQTPGQGLQFLFEYFSETQRNKGNFPGRFSGRQFSNSRSEMNVSTLELGDSALYLCASSYRTANTDTQYFGPGTRLTVL.

This clonotype was counted at least ten times. The chain couples TRBV19 to TRBJ1-2; tentatively, D is TRBD1 (5 bases). Germline-derived CDR1 and CDR2 are LNHDA and SQIVND (reference sequence). V gave up 5 bases and J gave up 3 bases, with 25 bases separating them. This CDR3 has 18 residues. This chain's CDR3 is CASSPGATRKYQDYGYTF. CDR3 nucleotides: TGTGCCAGTAGTCCCGGGGCAACCAGGAAATACCAGGACTATGGCTACACCTTC.

Remarks on this clonotype: This may come from a read error, since a much larger clone is one base off. Given the absence of the conserved phenylalanine or tryptophan at the CDR3 end, a read error is likely. The chain combines TRBV20-1 with TRBJ2-7; D possibly corresponds to TRBD2 (7 bases). The CDR3 covers 14 residues. The ends were cut back, 3 bases at V and 3 bases at J, with 15 bases in the middle. Germline loops: CDR1 DFQATT, CDR2 SNEGSKA (reference sequence). The CDR3 nucleotides are TGCAGTGCTAGTGTGGGGGGGGCAGGCTACGAGCAGTACTCC. Translated, it gives CSASVGGAGYEQYS.

Comments on this clonotype: A much larger clonotype is one base distant, so this may be a read error. This chain links TRBV12-3 or TRBV12-4 with TRBJ2-7; maybe TRBD2 (6 bases). This CDR3 is built from 13 residues. CDR3 loop: CASGLAEGGEQYF. The CDR3 coding sequence is TGTGCCAGCGGTTTGGCGGAGGGCGGCGAGCAGTACTTC.

This clonotype was detected ten times or more. The rearrangement links TRBV5-6 to TRBJ1-2; D is unresolved. CDR1 is SGHDT and CDR2 is YYEEEE in the germline V gene. This CDR3 contains 15 residues. The V gene lost 4 bases and the J gene lost 1 base, with 14 bases spanning the gap. The CDR3 nucleotides are TGTGCCAGCAGCAAGGCCATGGACCTTAACTATGGCTACACCTTC. This gives the protein CASSKAMDLNYGYTF. The variable domain in full, completed from reference TRBV5-6 and TRBJ1-2, reads DAGVTQSPTHLIKTRGQQVTLRCSPKSGHDTVSWYQQALGQGPQFIFQYYEEEERQRGNFPDRFSGHQFPNYSSELNVNALLLGDSALYLCASSKAMDLNYGYTFGSGTRLTVV.

This chain joins TRBV2 and TRBJ2-7; 11 bases align to TRBD1. The DNA end lines up better with TRBJ2-1; the J call may be wrong. Germline CDR1 SNHLY, CDR2 FYNNEI. The CDR3 has 15 residues. The CDR3 loop reads CASRVGQGAGDEQFF. Written as DNA, the CDR3 is TGTGCCAGCAGAGTTGGACAGGGGGCGGGTGATGAGCAGTTCTTC.

Details on this clonotype: A read error may explain this, as a much larger clone is one base away. CDR3 loop: CANSIGPRGSETQYF. The CDR3 nucleotides are TGTGCCAACAGCATAGGACCAAGGGGGTCAGAGACCCAGTACTTC. V usage is TRBV5-1 and J usage is TRBJ2-5; a possible D gene is TRBD1 (6 bases). The CDR3 runs to 15 residues. The V gene's germline CDR1 is SGHRS and CDR2 YFSETQ.

This chain links TRBV12-3 or TRBV12-4 with TRBJ2-4; D remains unclear. This CDR3 has 12 amino acids. V gave up 7 bases and J gave up 7 bases, with 11 bases separating them. CDR3 sequence (DNA): TGTGCCAGCACCGGTGGTGGGAACATTCAGTACTTC. Amino acids: CASTGGGNIQYF.

Ten or more counts support this clonotype. The J gene is TRBJ1-2, the V gene TRBV9; D is unclear. V was clipped by 0 bases and J by 1 base, with 10 bases between them. Germline loops: CDR1 SGDLS, CDR2 YYNGEE. The CDR3 runs 15 residues. This chain's CDR3 is CASSVEAAYNYGYTF. In DNA, the CDR3 is TGTGCCAGCAGCGTAGAGGCAGCTTATAACTATGGCTACACCTTC.

V gene TRBV12-3 or TRBV12-4 combines with J gene TRBJ1-1, with a possible D match to TRBD1 (6 bases). The CDR3 length is 17 residues. V gave up 5 bases and J gave up 12 bases, with 31 bases separating them. CDR3 sequence: CASSEEGGGIQVRKTFF. For the CDR3, the DNA is TGTGCCAGCAGTGAAGAGGGTGGGGGCATTCAGGTTCGAAAGACTTTCTTT.

This clonotype came up many times. The rearrangement uses TRBV20-1 and TRBJ1-1; D remains ambiguous. The CDR3 contains 12 residues. V was clipped by 1 base and J by 0 bases, with 3 bases between them. Germline assignment: CDR1 DFQATT and CDR2 SNEGSKA (reference sequence). The CDR3 loop is CSARAMNTEAFF. In DNA, the CDR3 is TGCAGTGCTAGAGCCATGAACACTGAAGCTTTCTTT.